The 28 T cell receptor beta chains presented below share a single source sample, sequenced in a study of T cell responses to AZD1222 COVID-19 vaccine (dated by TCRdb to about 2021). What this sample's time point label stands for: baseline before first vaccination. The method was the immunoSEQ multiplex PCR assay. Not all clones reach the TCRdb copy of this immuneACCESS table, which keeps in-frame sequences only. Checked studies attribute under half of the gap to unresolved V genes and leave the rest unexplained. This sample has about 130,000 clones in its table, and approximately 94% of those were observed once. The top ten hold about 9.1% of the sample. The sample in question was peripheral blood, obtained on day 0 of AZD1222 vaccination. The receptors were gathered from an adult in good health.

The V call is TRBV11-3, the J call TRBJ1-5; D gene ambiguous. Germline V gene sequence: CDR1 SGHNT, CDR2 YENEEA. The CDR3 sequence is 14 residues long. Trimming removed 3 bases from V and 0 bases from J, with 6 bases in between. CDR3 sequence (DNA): TGTGCCAGCAGCTTGACGGATAGCAATCAGCCCCAGCATTTT. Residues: CASSLTDSNQPQHF.

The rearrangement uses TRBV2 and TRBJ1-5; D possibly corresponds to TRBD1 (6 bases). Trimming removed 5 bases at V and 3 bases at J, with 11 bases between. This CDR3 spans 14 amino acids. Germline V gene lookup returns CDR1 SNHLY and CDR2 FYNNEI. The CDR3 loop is CASSPDSSNQPQHF. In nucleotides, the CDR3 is TGTGCCAGCAGTCCGGACAGCTCCAATCAGCCCCAGCATTTT. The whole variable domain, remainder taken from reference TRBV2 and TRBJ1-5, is EPEVTQTPSHQVTQMGQEVILRCVPISNHLYFYWYRQILGQKVEFLVSFYNNEISEKSEIFDDQFSVERPDGSNFTLKIRSTKLEDSAMYFCASSPDSSNQPQHFGDGTRLSIL.

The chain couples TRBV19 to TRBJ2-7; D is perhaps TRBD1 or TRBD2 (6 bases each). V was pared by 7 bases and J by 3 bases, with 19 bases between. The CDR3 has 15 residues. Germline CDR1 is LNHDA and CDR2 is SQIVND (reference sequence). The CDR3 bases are TGTGCCAGTACCCACGGTGGAGGGGGACACTACGAGCAGTACTTC. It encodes CASTHGGGGHYEQYF. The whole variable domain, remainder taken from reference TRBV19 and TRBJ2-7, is DGGITQSPKYLFRKEGQNVTLSCEQNLNHDAMYWYRQDPGQGLRLIYYSQIVNDFQKGDIAEGYSVSREKKESFPLTVTSAQKNPTAFYLCASTHGGGGHYEQYFGPGTRLTVT.

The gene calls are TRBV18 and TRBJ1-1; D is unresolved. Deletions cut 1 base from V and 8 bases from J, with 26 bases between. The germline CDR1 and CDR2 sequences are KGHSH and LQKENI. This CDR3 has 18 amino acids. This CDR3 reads CASSPLGLPGPTSTEAFF. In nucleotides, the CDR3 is TGTGCCAGCTCACCACTAGGACTACCGGGCCCTACTAGCACCGAAGCTTTCTTT.

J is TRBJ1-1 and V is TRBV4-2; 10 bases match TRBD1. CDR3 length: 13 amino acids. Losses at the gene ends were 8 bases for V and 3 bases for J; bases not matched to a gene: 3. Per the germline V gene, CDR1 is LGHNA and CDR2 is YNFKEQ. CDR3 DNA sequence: TGTGCCAGCTCAGGACAGGGGGACACTGAAGCTTTCTTT. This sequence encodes CASSGQGDTEAFF.

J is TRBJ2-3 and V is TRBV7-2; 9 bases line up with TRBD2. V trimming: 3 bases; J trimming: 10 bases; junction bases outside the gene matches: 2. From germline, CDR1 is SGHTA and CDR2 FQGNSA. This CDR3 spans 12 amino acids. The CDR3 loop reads CASSLRTSAQYF. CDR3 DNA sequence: TGTGCCAGCAGCTTGAGGACTAGCGCGCAGTATTTT.

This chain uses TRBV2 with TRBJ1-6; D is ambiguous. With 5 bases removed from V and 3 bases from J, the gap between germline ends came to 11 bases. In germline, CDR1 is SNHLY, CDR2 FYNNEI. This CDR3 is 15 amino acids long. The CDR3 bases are TGTGCCAGCAGTTCACAGAGACTCTATAATTCACCCCTCCACTTT. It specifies CASSSQRLYNSPLHF.

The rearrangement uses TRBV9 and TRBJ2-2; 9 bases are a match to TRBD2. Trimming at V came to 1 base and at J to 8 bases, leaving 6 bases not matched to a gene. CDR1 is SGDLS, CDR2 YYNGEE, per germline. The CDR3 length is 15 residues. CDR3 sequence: CASSVSSGARGELFF. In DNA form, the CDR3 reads TGTGCCAGCAGCGTATCTAGCGGGGCCAGGGGGGAGCTGTTTTTT.

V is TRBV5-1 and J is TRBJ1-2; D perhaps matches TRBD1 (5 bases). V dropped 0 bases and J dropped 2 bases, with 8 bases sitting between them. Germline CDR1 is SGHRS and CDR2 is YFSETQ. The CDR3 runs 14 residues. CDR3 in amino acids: CASSLVGGNYGYTF. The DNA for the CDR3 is TGCGCCAGCAGCTTGGTTGGGGGGAACTATGGCTACACCTTC. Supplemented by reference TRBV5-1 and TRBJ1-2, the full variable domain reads KAGVTQTPRYLIKTRGQQVTLSCSPISGHRSVSWYQQTPGQGLQFLFEYFSETQRNKGNFPGRFSGRQFSNSRSEMNVSTLELGDSALYLCASSLVGGNYGYTFGSGTRLTVV.

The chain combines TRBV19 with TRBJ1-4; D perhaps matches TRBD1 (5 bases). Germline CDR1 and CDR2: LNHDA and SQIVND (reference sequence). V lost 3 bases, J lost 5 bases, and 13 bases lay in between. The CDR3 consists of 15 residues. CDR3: CASSMGQSPNEKLFF. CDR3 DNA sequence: TGTGCCAGTAGTATGGGGCAGAGCCCGAATGAAAAACTGTTTTTT.

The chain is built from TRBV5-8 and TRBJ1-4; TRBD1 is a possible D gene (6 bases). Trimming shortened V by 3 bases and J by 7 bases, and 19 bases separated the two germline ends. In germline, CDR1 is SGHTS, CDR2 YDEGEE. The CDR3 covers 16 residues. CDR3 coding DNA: TGTGCCAGCAGCTCGCAAACCGGGACATACAGTGAAAAACTGTTTTTT. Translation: CASSSQTGTYSEKLFF. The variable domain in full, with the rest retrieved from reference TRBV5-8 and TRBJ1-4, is EAGVTQSPTHLIKTRGQQATLRCSPISGHTSVYWYQQALGLGLQFLLWYDEGEERNRGNFPPRFSGRQFPNYSSELNVNALELEDSALYLCASSSQTGTYSEKLFFGSGTQLSVL.

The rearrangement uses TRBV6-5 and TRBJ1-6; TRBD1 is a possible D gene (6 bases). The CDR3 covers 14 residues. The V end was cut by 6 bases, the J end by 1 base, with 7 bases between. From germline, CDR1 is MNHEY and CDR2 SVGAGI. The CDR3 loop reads CASSGQSYNSPLHF. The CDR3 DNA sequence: TGTGCCAGCAGCGGACAGTCCTATAATTCACCCCTCCACTTT.

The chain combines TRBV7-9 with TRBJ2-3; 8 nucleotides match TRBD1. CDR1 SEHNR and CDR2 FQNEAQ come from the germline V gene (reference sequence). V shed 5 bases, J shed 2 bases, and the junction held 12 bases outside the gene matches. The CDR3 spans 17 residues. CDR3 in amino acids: CASSPLEGQEITDTQYF. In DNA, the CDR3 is TGTGCCAGCAGCCCCCTGGAGGGACAGGAAATCACAGATACGCAGTATTTT.

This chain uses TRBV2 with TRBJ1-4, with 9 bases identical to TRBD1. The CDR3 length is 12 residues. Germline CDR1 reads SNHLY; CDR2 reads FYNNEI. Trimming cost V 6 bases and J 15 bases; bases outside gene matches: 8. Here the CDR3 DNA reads TGTGCCAGCAGCGATGGACAGGGGAAGGTGTTTTTT. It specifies CASSDGQGKVFF. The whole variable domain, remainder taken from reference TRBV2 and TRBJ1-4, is EPEVTQTPSHQVTQMGQEVILRCVPISNHLYFYWYRQILGQKVEFLVSFYNNEISEKSEIFDDQFSVERPDGSNFTLKIRSTKLEDSAMYFCASSDGQGKVFFGSGTQLSVL.

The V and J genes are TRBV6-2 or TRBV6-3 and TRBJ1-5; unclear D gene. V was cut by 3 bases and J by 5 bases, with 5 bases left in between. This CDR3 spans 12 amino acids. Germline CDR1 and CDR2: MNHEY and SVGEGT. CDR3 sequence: CASSYRYQPQHF. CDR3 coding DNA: TGTGCCAGCAGTTATCGGTATCAGCCCCAGCATTTT.

For the CDR3, the DNA is TGTGCCTGGACTGGGGGACCCACTAACTATGGCTACACCTTC. Its protein is CAWTGGPTNYGYTF. The chain has TRBV30 and TRBJ1-2, with TRBD1 as a possible D gene (5 bases). Germline loops: CDR1 GTSNPN, CDR2 SVGIG (reference sequence). The ends were cut back, 4 bases at V and 0 bases at J, with 12 bases in the middle. CDR3 size: 14 residues.

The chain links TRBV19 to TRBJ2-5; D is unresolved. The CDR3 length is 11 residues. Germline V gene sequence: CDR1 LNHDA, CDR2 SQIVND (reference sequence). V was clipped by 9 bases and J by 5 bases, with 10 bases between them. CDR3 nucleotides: TGTGCCAGCGGCTTCCCGGAGACCCAGTACTTC. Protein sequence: CASGFPETQYF.

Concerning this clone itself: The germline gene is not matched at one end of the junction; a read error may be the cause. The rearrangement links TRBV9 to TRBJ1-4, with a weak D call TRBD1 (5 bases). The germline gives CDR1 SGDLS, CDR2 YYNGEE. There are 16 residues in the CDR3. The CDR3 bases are TGTACCAGCAGCGTAGCTCCACAGGCTCGTGATGAAAAACTGTTTTTT. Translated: CTSSVAPQARDEKLFF.

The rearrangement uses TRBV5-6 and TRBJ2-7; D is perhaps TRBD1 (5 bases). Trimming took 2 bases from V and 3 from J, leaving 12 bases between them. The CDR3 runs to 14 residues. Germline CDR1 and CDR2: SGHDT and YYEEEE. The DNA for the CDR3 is TGTGCCAGCAGCTTTTCTCGACAGCTCTACGAGCAGTACTTC. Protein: CASSFSRQLYEQYF.

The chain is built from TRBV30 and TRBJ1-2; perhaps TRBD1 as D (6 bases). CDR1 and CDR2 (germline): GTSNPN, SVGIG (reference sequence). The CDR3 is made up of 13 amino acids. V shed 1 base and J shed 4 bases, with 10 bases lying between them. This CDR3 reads CAWSGQAPYGYTF. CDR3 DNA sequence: TGTGCCTGGAGTGGACAGGCCCCCTATGGCTACACCTTC.

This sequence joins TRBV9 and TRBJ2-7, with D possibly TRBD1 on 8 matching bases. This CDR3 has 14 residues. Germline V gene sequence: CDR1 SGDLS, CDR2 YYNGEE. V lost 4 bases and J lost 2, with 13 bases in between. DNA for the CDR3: TGTGCCAGCAGCACAGGGGGGGGAACCTACGAGCAGTACTTC. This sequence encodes CASSTGGGTYEQYF.

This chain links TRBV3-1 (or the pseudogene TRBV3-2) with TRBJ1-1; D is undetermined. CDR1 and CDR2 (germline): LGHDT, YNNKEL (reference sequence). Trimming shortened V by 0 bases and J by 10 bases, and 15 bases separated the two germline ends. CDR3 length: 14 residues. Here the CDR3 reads CASSQDVGERGAFF. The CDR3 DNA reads TGTGCCAGCAGCCAAGATGTCGGTGAACGCGGAGCTTTCTTT.

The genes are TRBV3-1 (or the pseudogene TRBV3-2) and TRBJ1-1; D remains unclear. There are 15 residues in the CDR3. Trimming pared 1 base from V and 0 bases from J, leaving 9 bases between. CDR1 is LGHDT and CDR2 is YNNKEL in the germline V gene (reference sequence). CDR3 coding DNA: TGTGCCAGCAGCCAAGGAACGGGGATGAACACTGAAGCTTTCTTT. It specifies CASSQGTGMNTEAFF.

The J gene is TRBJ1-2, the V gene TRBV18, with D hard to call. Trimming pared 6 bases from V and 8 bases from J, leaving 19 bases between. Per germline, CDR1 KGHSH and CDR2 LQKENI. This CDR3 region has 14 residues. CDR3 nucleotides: TGTGCCAGCTCCCTACTACCCCCGGTGAGCGGCTACACCTTC. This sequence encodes CASSLLPPVSGYTF.

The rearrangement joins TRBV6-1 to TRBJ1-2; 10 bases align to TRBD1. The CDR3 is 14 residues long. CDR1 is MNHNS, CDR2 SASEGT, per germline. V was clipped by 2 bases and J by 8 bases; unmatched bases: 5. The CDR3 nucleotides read TGTGCCAGCAGTGAATTAGGGACAGGGGAAGGCTACACCTTC. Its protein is CASSELGTGEGYTF.

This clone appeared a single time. In DNA form, the CDR3 reads TGTGCCAGCAGCTTAGTCGTGTCGCAGGGTAGCTTCGGAGCTTTCTTT. Translating it yields CASSLVVSQGSFGAFF. V and J are TRBV11-1 and TRBJ1-1; tentatively, D is TRBD1 (5 bases). Germline V gene lookup returns CDR1 SGHAT and CDR2 FQDESV (reference sequence). V shed 1 base and J shed 10 bases, with 22 bases lying between them. This CDR3 contains 16 residues.

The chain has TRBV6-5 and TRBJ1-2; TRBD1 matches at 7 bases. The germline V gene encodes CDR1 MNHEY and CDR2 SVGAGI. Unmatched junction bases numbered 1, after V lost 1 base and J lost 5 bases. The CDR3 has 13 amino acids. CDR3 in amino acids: CASSYLQGYGYTF. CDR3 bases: TGTGCCAGCAGTTACTTACAGGGGTATGGCTACACCTTC.

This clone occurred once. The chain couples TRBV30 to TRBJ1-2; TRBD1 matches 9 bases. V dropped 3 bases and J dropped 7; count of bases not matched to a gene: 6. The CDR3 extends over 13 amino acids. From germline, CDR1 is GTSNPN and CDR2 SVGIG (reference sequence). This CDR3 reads CAWRGTGRAGYTF. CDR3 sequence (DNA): TGTGCCTGGAGGGGGACAGGGAGGGCTGGCTACACCTTC.